The following is a T cell receptor (beta chain) sequence with its context. The data were produced by immunoSEQ multiplex PCR, yet TCRdb's version contains in-frame clones alone and is incomplete. The sample holds a few hundred thousand clones, 85% seen once. This CDR3 has 13 residues. Trimming took off 7 bases at V and 5 bases at J, with 14 bases between the two ends. The sample belongs to a study of blood T cell repertoires in COVID-19. In the study overall: Sample material is recorded as cDNA or gDNA derived from T cells, B-cell-depleted T cells, or PBMCs.

The specimen sequenced was peripheral blood. This TCR was sampled from a woman aged 18-30 years with acute or convalescent COVID-19. The genes are TRBV12-3 or TRBV12-4 and TRBJ1-1, with a possible D match to TRBD1 (5 bases). The CDR3 region has the DNA TGTGCCAGCAATCGGGCAGGGCAAACTGAAGCTTTCTTT. This translates into CASNRAGQTEAFF.